These 16 T cell receptor beta chains share one sample of origin, sequenced in a study of blood T cell repertoires in COVID-19. Sequencing was performed with immunoSEQ multiplex PCR; in TCRdb, only in-frame clones are kept and a portion is missing. This table holds about 160,000 clones, just under 85% found once. Sequencing input: peripheral blood. The receptor set was obtained from a man in his forties who had recovered from COVID-19.

This clone was counted a single time. V and J are TRBV30 and TRBJ1-5; TRBD1 might be the D (6 bases). This CDR3 has 15 residues. V gave up 2 bases and J gave up 6 bases, with 17 bases separating them. Germline values: CDR1 GTSNPN, CDR2 SVGIG (reference sequence). CDR3 nucleotides: TGTGCCTGGAGTCCAACAGGGTTCACTGGTCAGCCCCAGCATTTT. Translated, it gives CAWSPTGFTGQPQHF.

The V and J genes are TRBV5-1 and TRBJ2-7; D gene unclear. CDR3 size: 14 residues. Trimming cost V 0 bases and J 1 base, with 8 bases left between them. Looked up from germline, CDR1 is SGHRS and CDR2 is YFSETQ. The CDR3 bases are TGCGCCAGCAGCTTGGACCAACAGTCCTACGAGCAGTACTTC. Its translation is CASSLDQQSYEQYF.

The rearrangement uses TRBV5-4 and TRBJ2-3; TRBD1 agrees at 8 bases. Germline V gene sequence: CDR1 SGHNT, CDR2 YYREEE (reference sequence). The V gene end was trimmed by 3 bases and the J gene end by 7 bases; junction bases not matched to a gene: 10. This CDR3 region has 15 residues. DNA of the CDR3: TGTGCCAGCAGCTCCGACGGACAGGGACAGAATACGCAGTATTTT. It is translated as CASSSDGQGQNTQYF.

The CDR3 protein is CASSLRRSTGELFF. DNA of the CDR3: TGTGCCAGCAGCTTACGGAGGAGCACCGGGGAGCTGTTTTTT. The chain employs TRBV7-3 and TRBJ2-2; perhaps TRBD2 as D (5 bases). Germline V gene sequence: CDR1 SGHTA, CDR2 FQGTGA. The CDR3 extends over 14 amino acids. Trimming removed 2 bases from V and 4 bases from J, with 8 bases in between.

V is TRBV9 and J is TRBJ2-2; TRBD2 matches at 9 bases. Per the germline V gene, CDR1 is SGDLS and CDR2 is YYNGEE. CDR3 length: 15 residues. V gave up 5 bases and J gave up 6 bases; unmatched junction bases: 8. The CDR3 DNA reads TGTGCCAGCAGAGCTACTAGCGGGCAGGCCGGGGAGCTGTTTTTT. Translating gives CASRATSGQAGELFF.

This clone occurred many times. The V gene is TRBV10-3, the J gene TRBJ1-2; no reliable D call. The CDR3 has 10 residues. Germline V gene sequence: CDR1 ENHRY, CDR2 SYGVKD. The CDR3 spells CELINYGYTF. CDR3 DNA: TGTGAGCTGATAAACTATGGCTACACCTTC.

This clone was seen at least ten times. The rearrangement links TRBV4-1 to TRBJ1-1; D is unclear. The CDR3 is 14 residues long. Germline CDR1 MGHRA, CDR2 YSYEKL. Between the trimmed V and J ends, which lost 3 bases and 4 bases, there was a span of 12 bases. Written as DNA, the CDR3 is TGCGCCAGCAGCCACCCGATGCTAAGCACTGAAGCTTTCTTT. Residues: CASSHPMLSTEAFF.

This rearrangement joins TRBV5-5 to TRBJ2-4; the D gene is possibly TRBD1 (5 bases). The CDR3 loop spans 13 amino acids. Trimming left V 5 bases short and J 3 bases short, with 9 bases between. Germline V gene lookup returns CDR1 SGHKS and CDR2 YYEKEE (reference sequence). The CDR3 DNA is TGTGCCAGCAGTTCCAGGGACAAAAACATTCAGTACTTC. Translated, it gives CASSSRDKNIQYF.

This chain uses TRBV10-3 with TRBJ2-7, with TRBD2 identical over 9 bases. V was clipped by 11 bases and J by 9 bases; unmatched bases: 20. The CDR3 loop spans 15 amino acids. The germline V gene encodes CDR1 ENHRY and CDR2 SYGVKD. CDR3 residues: CAATSSEGGRGWQYF. As DNA, the CDR3 is TGTGCCGCAACCTCATCCGAAGGCGGGAGGGGGTGGCAGTACTTC.

This clone showed up just once. The chain joins TRBV7-3 to TRBJ2-5, with a weak D call TRBD2 (7 bases). This CDR3 has 15 amino acids. Trimming removed 0 bases at V and 1 base at J, with 9 bases between. Germline V CDR1 and CDR2: SGHTA, FQGTGA. CDR3 in DNA: TGTGCCAGCAGCTTAACAGGGGGGGTCCAAGAGACCCAGTACTTC. Residues: CASSLTGGVQETQYF.

This chain joins TRBV18 and TRBJ1-5, with 11 bases fitting TRBD1. J was trimmed by 5 bases and V by 5 bases; bases with no gene match: 14. Germline V gives CDR1 KGHSH, CDR2 LQKENI. The CDR3 totals 18 residues. The CDR3: CASSLFPGTGGGHQPQHF. DNA of the CDR3: TGTGCCAGCTCATTATTCCCCGGGACAGGGGGGGGCCATCAGCCCCAGCATTTT.

At least ten counts were recorded for this clone. V gene TRBV6-2 or TRBV6-3 combines with J gene TRBJ2-3; D gene unclear. There are 13 residues in the CDR3. Trimming took 4 bases from V and 2 from J, leaving 7 bases between them. Germline V CDR1 and CDR2: MNHEY, SVGEGT. CDR3 protein: CASSFRVTDTQYF. DNA for the CDR3: TGTGCCAGCAGTTTTAGAGTCACAGATACGCAGTATTTT.

A few counts support this clone. The rearrangement links TRBV12-3 or TRBV12-4 to TRBJ1-5; maybe TRBD1 (5 bases). V was shortened by 6 bases and J by 2 bases, with 8 bases between the two germline ends. The CDR3 has 13 amino acids. In DNA, the CDR3 is TGTGCCAGCAGGGGCAGGGGCAATCAGCCCCAGCATTTT. Protein: CASRGRGNQPQHF.

The chain combines TRBV5-4 with TRBJ1-1, with D unclear. The germline V gene encodes CDR1 SGHNT and CDR2 YYREEE (reference sequence). V was clipped by 0 bases and J by 1 base, with 7 bases between them. The CDR3 is 14 residues long. The CDR3 loop is CASSLDSANTEAFF. As DNA, the CDR3 is TGTGCCAGCAGCTTGGACAGTGCGAACACTGAAGCTTTCTTT.

This clone has only a few counts. The rearrangement joins TRBV5-4 to TRBJ2-1; the D gene is possibly TRBD2 (6 bases). This CDR3 spans 16 amino acids. From germline, CDR1 is SGHNT and CDR2 YYREEE (reference sequence). V was cut by 4 bases and J by 10 bases, with 24 bases left in between. This chain's CDR3 is CASSQGGVASWKEQFF. The CDR3 region has the DNA TGTGCCAGCAGCCAGGGCGGGGTGGCGAGTTGGAAAGAGCAGTTCTTC.

The J gene is TRBJ2-5, the V gene TRBV9; the D is unclear. The CDR3 covers 15 residues. V dropped 0 bases and J dropped 1 base, with 10 bases sitting between them. CDR1 is SGDLS and CDR2 is YYNGEE in the germline V gene. The CDR3 bases are TGTGCCAGCAGCGTAGCTGAGGCATTCCAAGAGACCCAGTACTTC. It encodes CASSVAEAFQETQYF.